The present entry profiles one T cell receptor (beta chain) with its context. The specificity of this receptor is unknown. Per-nucleotide qualities are absent, and no much larger clonotype sits a single base away. The donors were a few dozen Caucasian individuals from Russia, aged roughly 6 to 100 years, who were systemically healthy. Each donor gave ten milliliters of peripheral blood, collected into EDTA-treated Vacutainer tubes. PBMCs were isolated by Ficoll-Paque density-gradient centrifugation, with at least 6.5 million obtained per sample. Trizol reagent was used to extract total RNA from PBMCs, with at least 5.5 micrograms per sample. For every donor, an aliquot of PBMCs went through flow cytometry to measure the percentages of naive CD45RAhigh/CD27high T cells. These data originate in a study of blood T cells in healthy people across ages (dated by TCRdb to 2014 to 2015). Regarding the research as a whole: In model experiments, template switching captured roughly one uniquely barcoded TCR beta cDNA molecule for every two T cells. Donors were grouped into four age groups: young (average approximately 15 years), middle-aged (39), aged (around 60) and long-lived (approximately 75). For two donors (one aged 18 to 29 and one aged 80 or older), the study analyzed two additional independent replicas of 1 million unique cDNA reads from the same blood draw. To avoid experimental bias, donors of different ages were distributed randomly across sequencing lanes. Using deep sequencing normalized with unique cDNA molecular identifiers, the study measured how TCR beta repertoire diversity changes with age. Broader findings and caveats from the paper: Estimates of total diversity from one million sequenced T cells were regarded as lower bounds and underestimates. Donor CMV infection status was unknown, potentially confounding age-related changes in expanded clonotypes. Compared with the aged group, more naive CD4+ T cells, fewer expanded clones and increased TCR diversity were shown by the long-lived group, suggesting age selection. Because profiling used bulk unsorted PBMCs, naive and antigen-experienced compartments could not be compared conclusively. Observed TCR beta diversity correlated strongly with the percentage of naive T cells measured by flow cytometry. As age increased, observed TCR beta diversity per million T cells dropped in a roughly linear way, and a significant reduction was already evident by age around 41.

Receptors were amplified or captured by 5' RACE. Sequenced on an Illumina HiSeq 2500. A second PCR of about 7 to 12 cycles was run with a J-beta primer mix and a sample-barcoded 5' primer. A unique molecular identifier was introduced onto each TCR beta cDNA molecule by a template-switch 5' adaptor carrying 12 random nucleotides. At least 3 million CDR3-containing paired-end reads were obtained from each sample. First-strand cDNA was synthesized from all RNA with the Mint cDNA synthesis kit, primed by a TRBC-specific oligonucleotide. All cDNA was treated with uracil-DNA glycosylase and then went through a first 18-cycle PCR with the universal primers M1SS and BC2_uni_R. From the authors' description of their analysis: Each sample was normalized by randomly selecting 1 million high-quality reads, each carrying a distinct molecular identifier. Reads sharing molecular identifiers were discarded rather than binned into consensus sequences. MiTCR, run with a Q25 quality threshold and the strictest error-elimination algorithm, handled CDR3 identification, clonotype clustering and error correction. A nonparametric unseen species model using Euler transformation provided a lower-bound estimate of total TCR beta diversity. The public reads were reanalyzed by TCRdb: fastp trimming at Q25, MiXCR alignment, in-frame beta chains only. Rows are combined by CDR3 protein, so each entry shows the most common genes and DNA. The V and J calls reflect TCRdb's pipeline rather than the authors' work. Across this sample there are 2 million or so distinct CDR3 sequences, with roughly 50% seen only once. Of the sample, over 2% is held by the ten largest clones.

The germline V gene specifies SQVTM as CDR1 and ANQGSEA as CDR2. The CDR3 has 18 amino acids, counting the end cysteine and phenylalanine. The only DNA kept is the CDR3, 54 bases in frame from the first base. The junction shows trimming of 6 bases on V and 7 bases on J, and the gene matches do not reach 19 bases of it. The rearranged chain carries TRBV29-1 and TRBJ2-1; the central 12 bases match TRBD2. The receptor was isolated from a woman aged 40 to 50 in good health. The source material was blood. The CDR3 sequence is CSVGPTVASGGESNEQFF. Here is the DNA: TGCAGCGTCGGGCCCACTGTGGCTAGCGGGGGGGAATCAAATGAGCAGTTCTTC.